A single T cell receptor (beta chain) is shown here with its context. Its antigen remains unknown. This specimen belongs to a study of Graves' ophthalmopathy and Graves' hyperthyroidism. Study-wide results and limits: Discriminating ophthalmopathy from stable hyperthyroidism, a 13-signature model attained a sensitivity of about 88% and a specificity of about 83%.

Ophthalmopathy donors showed moderate-to-severe activity, CAS ≥3, NOSPECS ≥4 and a duration under 3 months. This CDR3 has 15 residues. The V and J ends lost 4 bases and 1 base respectively, with 13 bases between them. The germline V gene encodes CDR1 SGHTA and CDR2 FQGTGA. Amplified TCR beta CDR3 regions were obtained using RNA transcripts as template. HTBI primers were used in a first-round RT-PCR, which preceded a second-round multiplex PCR. A single record per CDR3 protein comes from TCRdb applying MiXCR to the multiplex PCR reads. Counted here are tens of thousands of distinct CDR3 sequences, 50% occurring once; the ten biggest clones make up roughly a quarter.

The TCR comes from an adult man with Graves' ophthalmopathy. The sample consisted of peripheral blood. The chain links TRBV7-3 to TRBJ2-5; D is possibly TRBD1 or TRBD2 (6 bases each). The CDR3 region is CASSSTGGGQETQYF. Here the CDR3 DNA reads TGTGCCAGCAGCTCGACCGGGGGCGGCCAAGAGACCCAGTACTTC.